These 24 T cell receptor beta chains were sequenced from one sample in a study of blood T cell repertoires in COVID-19. The method was immunoSEQ multiplex PCR; TCRdb's version includes in-frame clones alone and lacks a portion of them. The sample yields 250,000 to 300,000 clones, roughly nine tenths seen once. Sequencing was carried out using PBMCs or T cells enriched from blood (not recorded which). Every receptor here comes from a human donor in a cohort exposed to, infected with or recovered from COVID-19 (not recorded which). The donor label of this sample is uncertain.

The DNA for the CDR3 is TGTGCCAGCAGTTACTCGTCAGTCACTGAAGCTTTCTTT. The encoded protein is CASSYSSVTEAFF. This sequence joins TRBV6-2 or TRBV6-3 and TRBJ1-1; D remains ambiguous. This CDR3 contains 13 residues. Trimming removed 0 bases at V and 4 bases at J, with 6 bases between. The germline V gene encodes CDR1 MNHEY and CDR2 SVGEGT.

The rearrangement joins TRBV30 to TRBJ1-6; 7 bases are shared with TRBD1. The V segment lost 0 bases and the J segment 8 bases; nucleotides outside the gene matches: 7. Germline CDR1 GTSNPN, CDR2 SVGIG (reference sequence). The CDR3 sequence is 15 residues long. CDR3 sequence reads: CAWSVSPGGYSPLHF. Here the CDR3 DNA reads TGTGCCTGGAGTGTAAGTCCAGGGGGGTATTCACCCCTCCACTTT.

The CDR3 region is CASSQENSGTSDRTRTDTQYF. The CDR3 coding sequence is TGCGCCAGCAGCCAAGAAAACTCGGGGACTAGCGACCGGACGAGGACAGATACGCAGTATTTT. The V call is TRBV4-1, the J call TRBJ2-3; 10 nucleotides align to TRBD2. Germline V gene sequence: CDR1 MGHRA, CDR2 YSYEKL. This CDR3 has 21 residues. V was pared by 0 bases and J by 3 bases, with 18 bases of the junction left unmatched.

The chain links TRBV11-1 to TRBJ1-1, with TRBD1 matching 7 bases. V trimming: 3 bases; J trimming: 6 bases; junction bases outside the gene matches: 10. The germline CDR1 and CDR2 sequences are SGHAT and FQDESV (reference sequence). The CDR3 totals 15 residues. CDR3 in DNA: TGTGCCAGCAGCTTCGGCGAGGGGGCTGCTTCTGAAGCTTTCTTT. This sequence encodes CASSFGEGAASEAFF. Variable domain in full (rest from reference TRBV11-1 and TRBJ1-1): EAEVAQSPRYKITEKSQAVAFWCDPISGHATLYWYRQILGQGPELLVQFQDESVVDDSQLPKDRFSAERLKGVDSTLKIQPAELGDSAMYLCASSFGEGAASEAFFGQGTRLTVV.

The chain recombines TRBV2 with TRBJ1-3; D remains unclear. Germline V lookup: CDR1 SNHLY, CDR2 FYNNEI. Deletions cut 4 bases from V and 6 bases from J, with 13 bases between. The CDR3 has 14 amino acids. The chain's CDR3 is CASSGEFTPNTIYF. The CDR3 coding sequence is TGTGCCAGCAGTGGGGAGTTCACCCCAAACACCATATATTTT. Together with reference TRBV2 and TRBJ1-3, the CDR3 gives the full variable domain: EPEVTQTPSHQVTQMGQEVILRCVPISNHLYFYWYRQILGQKVEFLVSFYNNEISEKSEIFDDQFSVERPDGSNFTLKIRSTKLEDSAMYFCASSGEFTPNTIYFGEGSWLTVV.

The V call is TRBV19, the J call TRBJ1-2, with D unclear. Per germline, CDR1 LNHDA and CDR2 SQIVND (reference sequence). The V gene lost 3 bases and the J gene lost 8 bases, with 13 bases spanning the gap. This CDR3 is 13 amino acids long. CDR3 sequence: CASSIMAGGGYTF. The CDR3 region has the DNA TGTGCCAGTAGTATTATGGCAGGTGGAGGCTACACCTTC. The full variable domain, rest sourced from reference TRBV19 and TRBJ1-2, is DGGITQSPKYLFRKEGQNVTLSCEQNLNHDAMYWYRQDPGQGLRLIYYSQIVNDFQKGDIAEGYSVSREKKESFPLTVTSAQKNPTAFYLCASSIMAGGGYTFGSGTRLTVV.

The chain couples TRBV5-4 to TRBJ2-2; TRBD2 matches 14 bases. This CDR3 spans 17 amino acids. From germline, CDR1 is SGHNT and CDR2 YYREEE (reference sequence). The V gene end was trimmed by 5 bases and the J gene end by 0 bases; junction bases not matched to a gene: 3. The CDR3 DNA is TGTGCCAGCAGGCCGGGACTAGCGGGGGCGAACACCGGGGAGCTGTTTTTT. Translating it yields CASRPGLAGANTGELFF. Drawing the rest from reference TRBV5-4 and TRBJ2-2, the complete variable domain is ETGVTQSPTHLIKTRGQQVTLRCSSQSGHNTVSWYQQALGQGPQFIFQYYREEENGRGNFPPRFSGLQFPNYSSELNVNALELDDSALYLCASRPGLAGANTGELFFGEGSRLTVL.

This clone appeared a few times. This chain connects TRBV5-1 to TRBJ1-6; 12 bases line up with TRBD1. Germline CDR1 and CDR2: SGHRS and YFSETQ. The CDR3 is made up of 15 amino acids. The J segment lost 9 bases and the V segment lost 2 bases, leaving 3 bases of the junction unmatched. The CDR3 bases are TGCGCCAGCAGCTTATCGGGACAGGGGGCTTCACCCCTCCACTTT. Translation: CASSLSGQGASPLHF. Full variable domain (rest looked up from reference TRBV5-1 and TRBJ1-6): KAGVTQTPRYLIKTRGQQVTLSCSPISGHRSVSWYQQTPGQGLQFLFEYFSETQRNKGNFPGRFSGRQFSNSRSEMNVSTLELGDSALYLCASSLSGQGASPLHFGNGTRLTVT.

This chain joins TRBV2 and TRBJ2-7; no definite D call. The V gene's germline CDR1 is SNHLY and CDR2 FYNNEI. CDR3 length: 14 residues. V lost 7 bases and J lost 6, with 19 bases in between. The CDR3 nucleotides are TGTGCCAGCACCATCCTCTCCAGGTGGGCCGAGCAGTACTTC. It codes for CASTILSRWAEQYF.

V usage is TRBV6-6 and J usage is TRBJ2-1; 8 nucleotides match TRBD1. The CDR3 totals 13 residues. V was pared by 6 bases and J by 8 bases, with 6 bases of the junction left unmatched. CDR1 is MNHNY, CDR2 SVGAGI, per germline (reference sequence). CDR3 in amino acids: CASSPGQGHEQFF. The CDR3 nucleotides read TGTGCCAGCAGCCCCGGACAGGGCCATGAGCAGTTCTTC.

This rearrangement joins TRBV11-2 to TRBJ1-2; unclear D gene. This CDR3 contains 15 residues. The V end was cut by 1 base, the J end by 8 bases, with 17 bases between. Germline V CDR1 and CDR2: SGHAT, FQNNGV. The CDR3 spells CASSLVGQLTMGYTF. The CDR3 nucleotides read TGTGCCAGCAGCTTAGTCGGTCAGCTAACTATGGGCTACACCTTC.

About this clone: The identical CDR3 is also encoded by other nucleotide sequences in the sample. The chain carries TRBV20-1 and TRBJ2-1; D is uncertain. Germline V gene sequence: CDR1 DFQATT, CDR2 SNEGSKA (reference sequence). This CDR3 is 11 amino acids long. V dropped 2 bases and J dropped 6 bases, with 5 bases sitting between them. CDR3 nucleotide sequence: TGCAGTGCTAGATTAGCCAATGAGCAGTTCTTC. It is translated as CSARLANEQFF.

CDR3 DNA sequence: TGTGCCAGCTCACCGCCAGCGGGGGGGCCCAATGAGCAGTTCTTC. It translates to CASSPPAGGPNEQFF. V and J are TRBV18 and TRBJ2-1, with 10 nucleotides matching TRBD2. The length of the CDR3 is 15 residues. From germline, CDR1 is KGHSH and CDR2 LQKENI. Losses at the gene ends were 3 bases for V and 6 bases for J; bases not matched to a gene: 5.

V is TRBV21-1 and J is TRBJ1-5; the tabulated D call, TRBD1, remains unverified against the DNA. TRBV21-1 is assigned pseudogene status. CDR3 size: 15 residues. DNA for the CDR3: TGTGCCAGCAGCAAAGCTAACAGGGGCGGTCAGCCCCAGCATTTT. Translating gives CASSKANRGGQPQHF.

The chain couples TRBV10-3 to TRBJ2-3; 12 bases agree with TRBD2. The CDR3 runs 17 residues. In germline, CDR1 is ENHRY, CDR2 SYGVKD. Losses at the gene ends were 7 bases for V and 0 bases for J; bases not matched to a gene: 8. The CDR3 DNA reads TGTGCCATCATGGAGACTAGCGGGGGCCAAAGCACAGATACGCAGTATTTT. Encoded protein: CAIMETSGGQSTDTQYF.

V usage is TRBV27 and J usage is TRBJ1-1; TRBD1 agrees at 7 bases. With V trimmed by 9 bases and J by 3 bases, 7 bases remained unmatched. The CDR3 consists of 13 residues. Germline V gives CDR1 MNHEY, CDR2 SMNVEV (reference sequence). The CDR3 protein is CASGDRSDTEAFF. CDR3 nucleotide sequence: TGTGCCAGTGGGGACAGATCGGACACTGAAGCTTTCTTT.

The V and J genes are TRBV7-2 and TRBJ1-4; tentative D call: TRBD1 (5 bases). V shed 2 bases and J shed 5 bases, with 6 bases lying between them. The CDR3 consists of 13 residues. In germline, CDR1 is SGHTA, CDR2 FQGNSA. The CDR3 protein is CASSLQGNEKLFF. Written as DNA, the CDR3 is TGTGCCAGCAGCTTACAGGGAAATGAAAAACTGTTTTTT.

A note on this clone: The identical CDR3 is also encoded by other nucleotide sequences in the sample. This chain links TRBV27 with TRBJ1-2; 7 bases fit TRBD1. The trim removed 5 bases at V and 0 bases at J, leaving 9 bases unmatched. This CDR3 region has 16 residues. Germline loops: CDR1 MNHEY, CDR2 SMNVEV (reference sequence). CDR3 DNA: TGTGCCAGCAGTCCCCGTACAGGGGTAGCTAACTATGGCTACACCTTC. It translates to CASSPRTGVANYGYTF.

The genes are TRBV11-3 and TRBJ2-2; 7 bases agree with TRBD2. With 6 bases clipped from V and 6 bases from J, the junction kept 7 bases outside the gene matches. The CDR3 has 14 amino acids. Germline V CDR1 and CDR2: SGHNT, YENEEA. The CDR3 DNA is TGTGCCAGCAGGGATTCTGGGGGGGCCGGGGAGCTGTTTTTT. Amino acids: CASRDSGGAGELFF.

The V and J genes are TRBV23-1 and TRBJ1-4; 8 bases match TRBD1. TRBV23-1 is recorded as an ORF, its role being uncertain. The CDR3 consists of 17 residues. J lost 9 bases, V lost 5 bases, and 17 bases had no gene match. The CDR3 reads CASSKRAGGEPPQKLFF. CDR3 bases: TGCGCCAGCAGTAAACGAGCAGGGGGCGAACCACCTCAAAAACTGTTTTTT.

The chain employs TRBV3-1 (or the pseudogene TRBV3-2) and TRBJ2-2, with 7 bases that match TRBD1. J was trimmed by 6 bases and V by 3 bases; bases with no gene match: 13. Germline CDR1 is LGHDT and CDR2 is YNNKEL (reference sequence). This CDR3 comprises 17 residues. The CDR3 DNA sequence: TGTGCCAGCAGCCACCATCGTGGGGGACAGTACGCCGGGGAGCTGTTTTTT. It encodes CASSHHRGGQYAGELFF.

The chain recombines TRBV27 with TRBJ1-5; D is possibly TRBD1 (6 bases). V was trimmed by 5 bases and J by 3 bases, leaving 14 bases between them. The CDR3 loop spans 15 amino acids. Germline V lookup: CDR1 MNHEY, CDR2 SMNVEV (reference sequence). The CDR3 loop reads CASSAIWDNNQPQHF. For the CDR3, the DNA is TGTGCCAGCAGTGCGATTTGGGACAACAATCAGCCCCAGCATTTT.

The chain is built from TRBV11-3 and TRBJ2-1; 7 nucleotides match TRBD2. This CDR3 comprises 14 residues. Germline V gene lookup returns CDR1 SGHNT and CDR2 YENEEA. V shed 1 base, J shed 5 bases, and the junction held 2 bases outside the gene matches. The CDR3 DNA reads TGTGCCAGCAGCTTAGGCGGGGGAGACAATGAGCAGTTCTTC. This translates into CASSLGGGDNEQFF.

This chain links TRBV6-5 with TRBJ2-7; 8 nucleotides line up with TRBD2. The length of the CDR3 is 15 residues. Germline values: CDR1 MNHEY, CDR2 SVGAGI. V was pared by 6 bases and J by 0 bases, with 7 bases of the junction left unmatched. The CDR3 nucleotides read TGTGCCAGCAGCTTCAGCGGGGGTGGCTCCTACGAGCAGTACTTC. Translation gives CASSFSGGGSYEQYF.